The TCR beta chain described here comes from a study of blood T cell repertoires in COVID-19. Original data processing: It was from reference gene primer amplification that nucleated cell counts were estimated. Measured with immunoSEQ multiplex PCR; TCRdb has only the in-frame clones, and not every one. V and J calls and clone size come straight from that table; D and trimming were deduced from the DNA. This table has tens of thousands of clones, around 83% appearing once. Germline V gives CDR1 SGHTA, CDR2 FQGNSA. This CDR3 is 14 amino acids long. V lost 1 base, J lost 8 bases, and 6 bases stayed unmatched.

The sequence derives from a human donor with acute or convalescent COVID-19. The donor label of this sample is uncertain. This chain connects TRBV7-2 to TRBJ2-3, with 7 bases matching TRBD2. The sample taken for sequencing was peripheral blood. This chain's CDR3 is CASSLGTWGGTQYF. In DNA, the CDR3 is TGTGCCAGCAGCTTAGGGACGTGGGGGGGTACGCAGTATTTT. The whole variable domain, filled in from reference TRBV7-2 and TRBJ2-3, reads GAGVSQSPSNKVTEKGKDVELRCDPISGHTALYWYRQSLGQGLEFLIYFQGNSAPDKSGLPSDRFSAERTGGSVSTLTIQRTQQEDSAVYLCASSLGTWGGTQYFGPGTRLTVL.